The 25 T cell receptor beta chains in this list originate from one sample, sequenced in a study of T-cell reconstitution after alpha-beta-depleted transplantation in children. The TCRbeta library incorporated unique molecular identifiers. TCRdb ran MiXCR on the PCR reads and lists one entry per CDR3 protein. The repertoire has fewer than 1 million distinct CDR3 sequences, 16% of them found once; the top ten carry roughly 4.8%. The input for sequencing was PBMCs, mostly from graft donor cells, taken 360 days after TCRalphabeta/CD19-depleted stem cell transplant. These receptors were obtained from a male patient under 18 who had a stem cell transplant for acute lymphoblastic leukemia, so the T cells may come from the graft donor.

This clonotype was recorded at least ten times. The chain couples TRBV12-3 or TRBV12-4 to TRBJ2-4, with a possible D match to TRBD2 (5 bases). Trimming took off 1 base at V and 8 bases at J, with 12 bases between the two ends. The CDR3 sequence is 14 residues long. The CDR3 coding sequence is TGTGCCAGCAGTTTAGTTGACGGGATACACATTCAGTACTTC. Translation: CASSLVDGIHIQYF.

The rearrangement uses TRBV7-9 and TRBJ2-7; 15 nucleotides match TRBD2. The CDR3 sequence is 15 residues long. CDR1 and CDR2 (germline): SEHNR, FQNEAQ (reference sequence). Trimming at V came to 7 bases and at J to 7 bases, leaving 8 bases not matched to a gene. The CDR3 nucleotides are TGTGCCAGCACCCCGGGACTAGCGGGAGGAGGTGAGCAGTACTTC. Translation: CASTPGLAGGGEQYF.

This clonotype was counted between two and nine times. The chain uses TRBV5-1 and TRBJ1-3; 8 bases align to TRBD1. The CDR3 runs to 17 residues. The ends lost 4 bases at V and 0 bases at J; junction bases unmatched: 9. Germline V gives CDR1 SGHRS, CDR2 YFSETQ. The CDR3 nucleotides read TGCGCCAGCAGCCGACCCGGACAGGGAAGCTCTGGAAACACCATATATTTT. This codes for CASSRPGQGSSGNTIYF.

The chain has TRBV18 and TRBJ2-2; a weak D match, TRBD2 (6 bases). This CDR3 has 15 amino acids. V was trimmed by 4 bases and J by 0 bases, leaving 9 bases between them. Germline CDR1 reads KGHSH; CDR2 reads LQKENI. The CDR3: CASSHSGPNTGELFF. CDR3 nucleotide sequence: TGTGCCAGCTCACATAGCGGACCGAACACCGGGGAGCTGTTTTTT.

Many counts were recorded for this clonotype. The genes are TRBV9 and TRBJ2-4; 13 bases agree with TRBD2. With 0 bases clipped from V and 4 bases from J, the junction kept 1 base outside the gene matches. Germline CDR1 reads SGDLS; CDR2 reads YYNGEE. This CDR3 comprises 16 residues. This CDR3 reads CASSVGTSGRKNIQYF. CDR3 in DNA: TGTGCCAGCAGCGTAGGGACTAGCGGGAGAAAAAACATTCAGTACTTC.

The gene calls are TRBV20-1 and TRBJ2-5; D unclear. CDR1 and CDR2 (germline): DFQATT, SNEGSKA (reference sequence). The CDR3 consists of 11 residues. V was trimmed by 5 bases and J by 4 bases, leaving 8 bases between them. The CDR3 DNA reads TGCAGTGCTCGACCGTCAGAGACCCAGTACTTC. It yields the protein CSARPSETQYF.

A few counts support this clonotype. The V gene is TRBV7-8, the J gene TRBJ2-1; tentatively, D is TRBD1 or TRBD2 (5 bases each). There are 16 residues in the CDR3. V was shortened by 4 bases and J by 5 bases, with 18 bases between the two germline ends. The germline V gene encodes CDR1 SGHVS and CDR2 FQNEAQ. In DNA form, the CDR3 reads TGTGCCAGCAGCTCACCGGGACGCTCACCAGACAATGAGCAGTTCTTC. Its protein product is CASSSPGRSPDNEQFF.

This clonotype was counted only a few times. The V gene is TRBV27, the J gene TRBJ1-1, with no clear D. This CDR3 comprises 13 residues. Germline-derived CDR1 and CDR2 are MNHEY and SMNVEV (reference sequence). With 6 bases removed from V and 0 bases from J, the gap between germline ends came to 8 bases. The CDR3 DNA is TGTGCCAGCAGAACGATAATGAACACTGAAGCTTTCTTT. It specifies CASRTIMNTEAFF.

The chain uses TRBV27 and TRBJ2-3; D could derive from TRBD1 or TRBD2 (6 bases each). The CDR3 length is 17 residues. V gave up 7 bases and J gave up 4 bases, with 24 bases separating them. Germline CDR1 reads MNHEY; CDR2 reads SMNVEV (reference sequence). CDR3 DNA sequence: TGTGCCAGCACGGCCCGGGTGGCGGGGACATTCTCAGATACGCAGTATTTT. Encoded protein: CASTARVAGTFSDTQYF.

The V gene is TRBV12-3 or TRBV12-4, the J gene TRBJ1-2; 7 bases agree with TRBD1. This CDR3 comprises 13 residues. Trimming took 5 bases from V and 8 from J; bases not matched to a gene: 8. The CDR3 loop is CASSTGQFGGYTF. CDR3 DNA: TGTGCCAGCAGTACGGGACAGTTCGGAGGCTACACCTTC.

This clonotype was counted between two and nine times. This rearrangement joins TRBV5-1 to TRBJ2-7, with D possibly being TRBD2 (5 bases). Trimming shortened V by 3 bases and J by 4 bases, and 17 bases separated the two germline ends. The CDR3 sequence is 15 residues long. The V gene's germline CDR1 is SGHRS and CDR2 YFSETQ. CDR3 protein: CASSSTPDSPYEQYF. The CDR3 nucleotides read TGCGCCAGCAGCTCCACACCGGACTCCCCGTACGAGCAGTACTTC.

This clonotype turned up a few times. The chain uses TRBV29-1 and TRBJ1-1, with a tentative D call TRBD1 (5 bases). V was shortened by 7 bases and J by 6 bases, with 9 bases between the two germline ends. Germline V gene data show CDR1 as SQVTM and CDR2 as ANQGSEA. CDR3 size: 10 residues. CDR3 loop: CSGRGAEAFF. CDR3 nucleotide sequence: TGCAGCGGGCGGGGGGCTGAAGCTTTCTTT.

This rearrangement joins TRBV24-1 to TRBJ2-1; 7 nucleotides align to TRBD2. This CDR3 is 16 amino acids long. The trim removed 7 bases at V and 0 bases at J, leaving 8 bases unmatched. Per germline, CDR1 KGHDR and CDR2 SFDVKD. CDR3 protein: CATSATSASSYNEQFF. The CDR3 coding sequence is TGTGCCACCAGCGCAACTAGCGCTAGCTCCTACAATGAGCAGTTCTTC.

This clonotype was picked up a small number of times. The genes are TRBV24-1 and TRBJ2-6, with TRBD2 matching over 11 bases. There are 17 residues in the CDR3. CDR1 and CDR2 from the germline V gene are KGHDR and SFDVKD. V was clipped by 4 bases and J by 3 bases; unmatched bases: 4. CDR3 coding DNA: TGTGCCACCAGTGAGGGGACTAGCGGAGGTGGGGCCAACGTCCTGACTTTC. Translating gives CATSEGTSGGGANVLTF.

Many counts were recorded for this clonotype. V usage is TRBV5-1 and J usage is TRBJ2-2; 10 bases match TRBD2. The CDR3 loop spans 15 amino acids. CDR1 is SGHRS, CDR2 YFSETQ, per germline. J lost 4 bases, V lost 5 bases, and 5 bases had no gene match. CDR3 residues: CASRRIAGGTGELFF. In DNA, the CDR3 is TGCGCCAGCAGGAGAATAGCGGGGGGCACCGGGGAGCTGTTTTTT. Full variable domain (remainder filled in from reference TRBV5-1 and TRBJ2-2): KAGVTQTPRYLIKTRGQQVTLSCSPISGHRSVSWYQQTPGQGLQFLFEYFSETQRNKGNFPGRFSGRQFSNSRSEMNVSTLELGDSALYLCASRRIAGGTGELFFGEGSRLTVL.

CDR3 bases: TGTGCCAGCACTCCACAGGGGGCCACAGATACGCAGTATTTT. Translation gives CASTPQGATDTQYF. This sequence joins TRBV9 and TRBJ2-3, with TRBD1 matching over 9 bases. V gave up 6 bases and J gave up 2 bases; unmatched junction bases: 4. This CDR3 has 14 amino acids. Looked up from germline, CDR1 is SGDLS and CDR2 is YYNGEE.

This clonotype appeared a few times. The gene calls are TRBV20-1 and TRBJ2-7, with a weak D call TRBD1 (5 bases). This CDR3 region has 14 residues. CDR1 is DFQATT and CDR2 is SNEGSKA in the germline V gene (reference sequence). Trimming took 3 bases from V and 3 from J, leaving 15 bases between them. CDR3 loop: CSASLDSSIYEQYF. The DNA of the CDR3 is TGCAGTGCTAGTTTAGACAGCTCGATCTACGAGCAGTACTTC.

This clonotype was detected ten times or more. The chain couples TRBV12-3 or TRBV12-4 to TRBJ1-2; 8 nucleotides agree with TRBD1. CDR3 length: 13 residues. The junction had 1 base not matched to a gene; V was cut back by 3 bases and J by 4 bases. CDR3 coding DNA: TGTGCCAGCAGTTTGGGACAGGTCTATGGCTACACCTTC. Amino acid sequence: CASSLGQVYGYTF.

CDR3 sequence reads: CASSYGPLGARAQETQYF. The CDR3 coding sequence is TGTGCCAGCAGTTATGGGCCCCTGGGAGCGCGCGCCCAAGAGACCCAGTACTTC. V gene TRBV6-5 combines with J gene TRBJ2-5; TRBD2 might be the D (5 bases). V was clipped by 3 bases and J by 1 base, with 21 bases between them. Germline V gene lookup returns CDR1 MNHEY and CDR2 SVGAGI. This CDR3 spans 18 amino acids.

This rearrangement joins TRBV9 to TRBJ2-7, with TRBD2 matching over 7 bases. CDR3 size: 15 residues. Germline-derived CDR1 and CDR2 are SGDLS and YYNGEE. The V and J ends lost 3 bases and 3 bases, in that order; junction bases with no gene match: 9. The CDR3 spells CASSGSGRGYYEQYF. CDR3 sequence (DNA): TGTGCCAGCAGCGGGAGTGGGCGGGGGTACTACGAGCAGTACTTC.

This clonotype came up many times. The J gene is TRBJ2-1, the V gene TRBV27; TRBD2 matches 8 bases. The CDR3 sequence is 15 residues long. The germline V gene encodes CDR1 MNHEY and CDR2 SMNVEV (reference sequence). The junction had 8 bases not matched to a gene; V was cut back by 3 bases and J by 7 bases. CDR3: CASSFEVAGLNEQFF. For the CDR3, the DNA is TGTGCCAGCAGTTTCGAAGTAGCGGGATTGAATGAGCAGTTCTTC.

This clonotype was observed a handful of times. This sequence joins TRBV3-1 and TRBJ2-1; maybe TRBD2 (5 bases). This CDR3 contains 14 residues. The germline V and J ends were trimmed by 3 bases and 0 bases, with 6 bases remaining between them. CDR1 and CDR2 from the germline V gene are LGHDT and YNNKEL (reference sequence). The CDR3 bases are TGTGCCAGCAGCCAGCGGGCCTCCTACAATGAGCAGTTCTTC. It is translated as CASSQRASYNEQFF.

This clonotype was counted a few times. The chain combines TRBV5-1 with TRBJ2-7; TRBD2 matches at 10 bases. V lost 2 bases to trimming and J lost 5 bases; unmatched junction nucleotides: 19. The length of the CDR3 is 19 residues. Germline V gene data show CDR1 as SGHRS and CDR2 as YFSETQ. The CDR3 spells CASSFTSFYLAGERDEQYF. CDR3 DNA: TGCGCCAGCAGCTTCACTTCCTTTTACCTAGCGGGAGAACGGGACGAGCAGTACTTC.

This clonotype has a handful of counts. CDR3 region: CASSLDSYSPLHF. Here the CDR3 DNA reads TGTGCCAGCAGCTTAGACAGCTATTCACCCCTCCACTTT. The rearrangement links TRBV7-9 to TRBJ1-6; D gene ambiguous. In germline, CDR1 is SEHNR, CDR2 FQNEAQ (reference sequence). V dropped 1 base and J dropped 8 bases, with 6 bases sitting between them. This CDR3 region has 13 residues.

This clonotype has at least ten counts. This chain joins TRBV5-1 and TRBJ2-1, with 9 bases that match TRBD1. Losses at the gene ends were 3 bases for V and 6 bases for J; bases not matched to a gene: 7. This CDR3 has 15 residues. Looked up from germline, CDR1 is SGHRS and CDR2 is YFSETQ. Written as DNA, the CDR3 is TGCGCCAGCAGCTCCCGGGACAGGGTATTCAATGAGCAGTTCTTC. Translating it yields CASSSRDRVFNEQFF.